Listed here is a single T cell receptor (beta chain). V lost 2 bases to trimming and J lost 5 bases; unmatched junction nucleotides: 8. Germline CDR1 reads SEHNR; CDR2 reads FQNEAQ (reference sequence). This CDR3 contains 16 residues. The entry originates in a study of blood T cell repertoires in COVID-19. The table came from immunoSEQ multiplex PCR; TCRdb's copy has only in-frame clones and leaves some out. The sample shows 250,000 to 400,000 clones, 88% of them seen only once. This chain links TRBV7-9 with TRBJ2-1; 8 nucleotides line up with TRBD2. The sample taken for sequencing was peripheral blood. This clonotype was obtained from a woman between 25 and 40 years old with COVID-19, enrolled during active disease. The CDR3 reads CASSLISGLANNEQFF. The CDR3 DNA reads TGTGCCAGCAGCTTAATTTCCGGACTAGCCAACAATGAGCAGTTCTTC.